The clone carrying this T cell receptor (beta chain) has a handful of counts. The antigen remains unidentified. The CDR3 spans 17 residues. Trimming cost V 0 bases and J 0 bases, with 13 bases left between them. Germline V gene lookup returns CDR1 SGHNT and CDR2 YYREEE (reference sequence). Adults of Caucasian background living in Nashville, Tennessee made up all donors. This sample was taken from a study of shared clonotypes between healthy human individuals. Study outcomes and limitations: When compared with the clonotypes that were shared by all four sorted-subset donors, the non-shared clonotypes turned out to have lower generation probabilities. In general, naive subsets displayed greater estimated richness than memory subsets did.

Data came from immunoSEQ multiplex PCR; TCRdb stores just in-frame clones and leaves some out. Of 95,000 to 120,000 clones in the sample, about two thirds are singletons; the top ten hold roughly 24%. Input material: memory CD8+ T cells sorted from blood. The subset here: CD45RO+ cells pooled with CCR7-negative TemRA cells. This chain joins TRBV5-4 and TRBJ1-5, with D hard to call. The sequence derives from a woman in her twenties or thirties in good health. The CDR3 reads CASSLGPPVNSNQPQHF. CDR3 DNA: TGTGCCAGCAGCTTGGGGCCTCCAGTGAATAGCAATCAGCCCCAGCATTTT.